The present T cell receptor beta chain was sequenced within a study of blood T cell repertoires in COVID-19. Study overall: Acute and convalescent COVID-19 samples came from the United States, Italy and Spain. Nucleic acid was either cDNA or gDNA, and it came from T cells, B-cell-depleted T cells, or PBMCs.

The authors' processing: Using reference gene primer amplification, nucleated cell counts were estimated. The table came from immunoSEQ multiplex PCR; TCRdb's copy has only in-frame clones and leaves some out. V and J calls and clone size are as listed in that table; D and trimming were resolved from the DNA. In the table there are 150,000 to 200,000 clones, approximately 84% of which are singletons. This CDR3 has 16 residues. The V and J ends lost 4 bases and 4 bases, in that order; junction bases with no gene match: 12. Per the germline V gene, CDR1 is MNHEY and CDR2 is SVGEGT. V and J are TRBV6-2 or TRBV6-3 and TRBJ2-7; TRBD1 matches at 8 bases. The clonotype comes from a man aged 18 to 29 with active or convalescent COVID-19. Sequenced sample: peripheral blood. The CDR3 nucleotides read TGTGCCAGCAGTTCCTATCCCTCCAGGGGGCTGTACGAGCAGTACTTC. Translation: CASSSYPSRGLYEQYF.